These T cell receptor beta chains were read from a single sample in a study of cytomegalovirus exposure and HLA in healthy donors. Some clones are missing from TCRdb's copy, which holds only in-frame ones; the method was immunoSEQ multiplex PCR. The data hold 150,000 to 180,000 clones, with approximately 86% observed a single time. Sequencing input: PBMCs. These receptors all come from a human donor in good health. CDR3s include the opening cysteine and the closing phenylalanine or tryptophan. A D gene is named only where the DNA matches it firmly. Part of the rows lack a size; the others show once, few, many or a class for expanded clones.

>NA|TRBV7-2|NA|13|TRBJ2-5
TGTGCCAGCAGCCTTACGAAAGAGGTTACCCAGTACTTC
CASSLTKEVTQYF
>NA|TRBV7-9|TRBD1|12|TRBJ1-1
TGTGCCAGCAGCCCGGGGACAGTCGAAGCTTTCTTT
CASSPGTVEAFF
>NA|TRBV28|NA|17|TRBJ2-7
TGTGCCAGCAGTATACAGGGTACGTGGATAGGGGCCTACGAGCAGTACTTC
CASSIQGTWIGAYEQYF
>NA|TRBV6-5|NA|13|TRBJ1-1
TGTGCCAGCAGTTACTCGGGGGGCACTGAAGCTTTCTTT
CASSYSGGTEAFF
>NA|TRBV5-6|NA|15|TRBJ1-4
TGTGCCAGCAGCTTGTGGAGGGGAGGGGATGAAAAACTGTTTTTT
CASSLWRGGDEKLFF
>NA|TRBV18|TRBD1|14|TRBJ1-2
TGTGCCAGCTCACCACTGGGGACAGGTTATGGCTACACCTTC
CASSPLGTGYGYTF
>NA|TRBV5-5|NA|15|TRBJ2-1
TGTGCCAGCAGCCTGGCCGGGGTAAACTACAATGAGCAGTTCTTC
CASSLAGVNYNEQFF
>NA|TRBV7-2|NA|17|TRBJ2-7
TGTGCCAGCAGCTTAGTGATCGGGAGCCCCATCAACTACGAGCAGTACTTC
CASSLVIGSPINYEQYF
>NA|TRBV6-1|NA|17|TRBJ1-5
TGTGCCAGCAGTGAGGGAGGGGCTGGGTTAGGCAATCAGCCCCAGCATTTT
CASSEGGAGLGNQPQHF
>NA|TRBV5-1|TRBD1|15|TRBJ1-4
TGCGCCAGCAGCTGGACAGGTCCCACTAATGAAAAACTGTTTTTT
CASSWTGPTNEKLFF
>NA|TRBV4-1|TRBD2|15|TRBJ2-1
TGCGCCAGCAGCCAGGGACTAGGTCGCTACAATGAGCAGTTCTTC
CASSQGLGRYNEQFF
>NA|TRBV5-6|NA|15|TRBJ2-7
TGTGCCAGCAGCCCCGGGCCGGGAATTGAATACGAGCAGTACTTC
CASSPGPGIEYEQYF
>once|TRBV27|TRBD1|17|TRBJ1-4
TGTGCCAGCAGTTCCACCGGGACAGGGGCGCTATATGAAAAACTGTTTTTT
CASSSTGTGALYEKLFF
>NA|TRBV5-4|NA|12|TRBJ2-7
TGTGCCAGCAGCTTCCAGGGCTACGAGCAGTACTTC
CASSFQGYEQYF
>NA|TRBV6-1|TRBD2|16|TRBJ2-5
TGTGCCAGCAGTGGCTACTCTGGCCTAGCGGGGGAGACCCAGTACTTC
CASSGYSGLAGETQYF
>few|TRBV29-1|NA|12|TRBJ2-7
TGCAGCGTTGAAACGGGGATCTACGAGCAGTACTTC
CSVETGIYEQYF
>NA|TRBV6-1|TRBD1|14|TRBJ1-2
TGTGCCAGCAGTGAAGCGACAGGGTACTATGGCTACACCTTC
CASSEATGYYGYTF
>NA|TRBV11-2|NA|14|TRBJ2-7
TGTGCCAGCAGCTTAAATCCAGGCTCCTACGAGCAGTACTTC
CASSLNPGSYEQYF
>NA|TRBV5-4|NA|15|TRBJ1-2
TGTGCCAGCAGCTTGACGTCCGGTCTTAACTATGGCTACACCTTC
CASSLTSGLNYGYTF
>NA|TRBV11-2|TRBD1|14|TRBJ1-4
TGTGCCAGCAGCCTCGGACAGGGGGGTGAAAAACTGTTTTTT
CASSLGQGGEKLFF
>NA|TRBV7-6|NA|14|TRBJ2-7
TGTGCCAGCAGCTCACCGAGACAGCCATACGAGCAGTACTTC
CASSSPRQPYEQYF
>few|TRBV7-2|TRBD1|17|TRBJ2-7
TGTGCCAGCAGCTTATTTTCTCGGCAGGGGGTACCCTACGAGCAGTACTTC
CASSLFSRQGVPYEQYF
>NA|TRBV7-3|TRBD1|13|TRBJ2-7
TGTGCCAGCAGCTGGGGGACAGGGTCCGAGCAGTACTTC
CASSWGTGSEQYF
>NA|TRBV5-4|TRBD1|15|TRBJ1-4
TGTGCCAGCAGAACTGGACAGGGGGCTAATGAAAAACTGTTTTTT
CASRTGQGANEKLFF
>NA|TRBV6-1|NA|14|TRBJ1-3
TGTGCCAGCAGTGGAGGGAGCACTGGAAACACCATATATTTT
CASSGGSTGNTIYF
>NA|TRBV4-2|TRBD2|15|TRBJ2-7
TGTGCCAGCAGCCGGAACCGGGACTACTCCTACGAGCAGTACTTC
CASSRNRDYSYEQYF
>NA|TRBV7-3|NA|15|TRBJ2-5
TGTGCCAGCAGCCGAATCGGGGGGCCTGTGGAGACCCAGTACTTC
CASSRIGGPVETQYF
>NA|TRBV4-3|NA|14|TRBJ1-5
TGCGCCAGCAGCCAGGGTGTGGGGGCTCAGCCCCAGCATTTT
CASSQGVGAQPQHF
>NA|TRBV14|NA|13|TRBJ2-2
TGTGCCAGCAGCCAAGTTGCTCTGGGGCGGCTGTTTTTT
CASSQVALGRLFF
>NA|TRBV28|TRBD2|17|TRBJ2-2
TGTGCCAGCAGCCCGATTGGGGCGGGAGGGAACACCGGGGAGCTGTTTTTT
CASSPIGAGGNTGELFF
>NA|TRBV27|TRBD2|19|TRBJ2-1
TGTGCCAGCAGTCCCCGCGGACTAGCGGGGACTCAAGGATACAATGAGCAGTTCTTC
CASSPRGLAGTQGYNEQFF
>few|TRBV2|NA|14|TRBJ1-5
TGTGCCAGCAGCACACGGTGGGGCACTCAGCCCCAGCATTTT
CASSTRWGTQPQHF
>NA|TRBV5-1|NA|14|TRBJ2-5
TGCGCCAGCAGCCGGGTGGGGGGTACAGAGACCCAGTACTTC
CASSRVGGTETQYF
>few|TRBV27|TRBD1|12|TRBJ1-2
TGTGCCACTTCGAGCAGGGGGTTGGGCTACACCTTC
CATSSRGLGYTF
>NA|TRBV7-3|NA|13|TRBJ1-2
TGTGCCAGCAGCCGGGGACAAGGTGCTGGCTACACCTTC
CASSRGQGAGYTF
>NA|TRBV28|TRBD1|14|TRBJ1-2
TGTGCCAGCACCCCGACAGGGTTGGACTATGGCTACACCTTC
CASTPTGLDYGYTF
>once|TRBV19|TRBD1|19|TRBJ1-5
TGTGCCAGTAGTAGGTCCGGGACAGGGTATGTTGGGAGAGCTCAGCCCCAGCATTTT
CASSRSGTGYVGRAQPQHF
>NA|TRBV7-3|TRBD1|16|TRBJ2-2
TGTGCCAGCAGCTTAGTCGGGACAGGGAACACCGGGGAGCTGTTTTTT
CASSLVGTGNTGELFF
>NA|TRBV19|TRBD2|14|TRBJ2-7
TGTGCCAGTAGTAGTAGCGGGAGTGGCTACGAGCAGTACTTC
CASSSSGSGYEQYF
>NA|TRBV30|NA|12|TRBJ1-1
TGTGCCTGGAGTGTGGGGGGTAATGAAGCTTTCTTT
CAWSVGGNEAFF
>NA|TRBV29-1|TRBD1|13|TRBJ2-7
TGCAGCGCCCGGACAGGGAGCTCCTACGAGCAGTACTTC
CSARTGSSYEQYF
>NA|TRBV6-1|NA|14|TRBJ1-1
TGTGCCAGCGGGGGACAAACCCAGGACACTGAAGCTTTCTTT
CASGGQTQDTEAFF
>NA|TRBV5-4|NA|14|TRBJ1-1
TGTGCCAGCAGGGAGGGTAGTGTGGGACCTGAAGCTTTCTTT
CASREGSVGPEAFF
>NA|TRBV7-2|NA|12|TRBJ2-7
TGTGCCAGCAGCGGGACATCCTACGAGCAGTACTTC
CASSGTSYEQYF
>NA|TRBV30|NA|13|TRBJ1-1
TGTGCCTGGAGTGTACTACCCGAAGGTCAAGCTTTCTTT
CAWSVLPEGQAFF
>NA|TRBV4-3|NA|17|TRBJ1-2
TGCGCCAGCAGCCCTACCGTTCCGGGACAAATTAACTATGGCTACACCTTC
CASSPTVPGQINYGYTF
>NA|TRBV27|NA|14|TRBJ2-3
TGTGCCAGCAGTTTATCGACCTGGGCAAATACGCAGTATTTT
CASSLSTWANTQYF
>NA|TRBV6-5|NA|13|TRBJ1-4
TGTGCCAGCAGTGGGCGGGAGGTGGAAAAACTGTTTTTT
CASSGREVEKLFF
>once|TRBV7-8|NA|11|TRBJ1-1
TGTGCCAGCAGCTTGGGGGGTGAAGCTTTCTTT
CASSLGGEAFF
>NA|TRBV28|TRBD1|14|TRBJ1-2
TGTGCCAGCAGTTTAGGGGACAGGGGAGGTGGCTACACCTTC
CASSLGDRGGGYTF